Listed below are T cell receptor beta chains from one sample, sequenced in a study of response to subunit inactivated influenza vaccine. TCRdb re-derived calls from the RT-PCR reads in MiXCR, one entry per CDR3 protein. The sample holds over 400,000 distinct CDR3 sequences, 11% seen once. The sample here was PBMCs from blood, taken 45 days after vaccination. The origin of the receptors is a middle-aged man who received an inactivated influenza vaccine. Both conserved end residues are part of each CDR3. The order of the fields is V gene, J gene, D gene, clone size, CDR3 protein, CDR3 DNA. A D gene is named only where the DNA matches it firmly. Size values are once, few and many counts, or a class for expanded clones, and some rows have none.

v_gene: TRBV20-1; j_gene: TRBJ1-2; d_gene: TRBD1; abundance: many; CDR3aa: CSARDQGGGYTF; CDR3nt: TGCAGTGCTAGAGACCAGGGGGGTGGCTACACCTTC
v_gene: TRBV20-1; j_gene: TRBJ1-2; d_gene: NA; abundance: many; CDR3aa: CSARGGTGGGYTF; CDR3nt: TGCAGTGCTAGAGGTGGGACCGGAGGGGGCTACACCTTC
v_gene: TRBV3-1; j_gene: TRBJ1-1; d_gene: NA; abundance: NA; CDR3aa: CASSRGGENTEAFF; CDR3nt: TGTGCCAGCAGCAGGGGGGGAGAGAACACTGAAGCTTTCTTT
v_gene: TRBV9; j_gene: TRBJ2-7; d_gene: TRBD2; abundance: NA; CDR3aa: CASSASGDYEQYF; CDR3nt: TGTGCCAGCAGCGCTAGCGGAGACTACGAGCAGTACTTC
v_gene: TRBV4-3; j_gene: TRBJ2-7; d_gene: TRBD2; abundance: NA; CDR3aa: CASSQEGSGTYEQYF; CDR3nt: TGCGCCAGCAGCCAAGAGGGGAGCGGGACCTACGAGCAGTACTTC
v_gene: TRBV7-8; j_gene: TRBJ2-7; d_gene: NA; abundance: NA; CDR3aa: CASAVGSYEQYF; CDR3nt: TGTGCCAGCGCTGTTGGCTCCTACGAGCAGTACTTC
v_gene: TRBV11-1; j_gene: TRBJ2-3; d_gene: NA; abundance: NA; CDR3aa: CASSPGLRDTQYF; CDR3nt: TGTGCCAGCAGCCCGGGGTTGAGGGATACGCAGTATTTT
v_gene: TRBV5-1; j_gene: TRBJ1-5; d_gene: NA; abundance: many; CDR3aa: CASSLGQAGNQPQHF; CDR3nt: TGCGCCAGCAGCTTGGGACAGGCGGGCAATCAGCCCCAGCATTTT
v_gene: TRBV7-2; j_gene: TRBJ2-4; d_gene: NA; abundance: NA; CDR3aa: CASSLVQGGNIQYF; CDR3nt: TGTGCCAGCAGCTTAGTTCAGGGTGGGAACATTCAGTACTTC
v_gene: TRBV20-1; j_gene: TRBJ2-3; d_gene: NA; abundance: NA; CDR3aa: CSAPTFTDTQYF; CDR3nt: TGCAGTGCCCCGACCTTCACAGATACGCAGTATTTT
v_gene: TRBV5-5; j_gene: TRBJ2-5; d_gene: NA; abundance: NA; CDR3aa: CASSLQYQETQYF; CDR3nt: TGTGCCAGCAGCTTGCAGTACCAAGAGACCCAGTACTTC
v_gene: TRBV9; j_gene: TRBJ2-1; d_gene: TRBD2; abundance: NA; CDR3aa: CASSVWTSGSGNEQFF; CDR3nt: TGTGCCAGCAGCGTATGGACTAGCGGGAGTGGCAATGAGCAGTTCTTC
v_gene: TRBV12-3/TRBV12-4; j_gene: TRBJ1-1; d_gene: TRBD1; abundance: NA; CDR3aa: CASSPTGVVAEAFF; CDR3nt: TGTGCCAGCAGTCCGACAGGGGTGGTCGCTGAAGCTTTCTTT
v_gene: TRBV29-1; j_gene: TRBJ1-1; d_gene: NA; abundance: few; CDR3aa: CSVQTEKNTEAFF; CDR3nt: TGCAGCGTTCAGACAGAGAAGAACACTGAAGCTTTCTTT
v_gene: TRBV6-5; j_gene: TRBJ2-7; d_gene: NA; abundance: few; CDR3aa: CASSYSETVNSEQYF; CDR3nt: TGTGCCAGCAGTTACTCGGAGACAGTCAACTCCGAGCAGTACTTC
v_gene: TRBV5-5; j_gene: TRBJ2-3; d_gene: TRBD1; abundance: many; CDR3aa: CASSGGQVSTDTQYF; CDR3nt: TGTGCCAGCAGCGGGGGACAGGTCAGCACAGATACGCAGTATTTT
v_gene: TRBV5-1; j_gene: TRBJ2-3; d_gene: NA; abundance: many; CDR3aa: CASSLTSKWVDTQYF; CDR3nt: TGCGCCAGCAGCTTGACTAGTAAGTGGGTGGATACGCAGTATTTT
v_gene: TRBV6-2/TRBV6-3; j_gene: TRBJ2-1; d_gene: TRBD2; abundance: NA; CDR3aa: CASSNGLGTNEQFF; CDR3nt: TGTGCCAGCAGTAACGGACTAGGGACGAATGAGCAGTTCTTC